This TCR beta chain was obtained from a study of shared T cell receptors in the human thymus. The V and J ends lost 1 base and 8 bases, in that order; junction bases with no gene match: 5. The CDR3 spans 15 residues. Germline lookup yields CDR1 LGHNA and CDR2 YSLEER. Generated by immunoSEQ multiplex PCR, the TCRdb table keeps only in-frame clones and is missing some. The top ten hold 0.013% of the sample, which has hundreds of thousands of clones, approximately 80% seen once. These same data were also listed under a study on human thymus T cells. That investigation notes: Thymus was obtained from resections taken during corrective heart surgery. V and J gene usage appeared biased in thymic and blood repertoires. What related research reported was that thymic repertoires overlapped highly among unrelated individuals.

Specimen: thymocytes. The TCR was taken from a boy in the first two years of life with a congenital heart defect. The chain combines TRBV4-3 with TRBJ2-1; 10 nucleotides agree with TRBD2. CDR3: CASSQGLAGVYEQFF. CDR3 DNA: TGCGCCAGCAGCCAAGGGCTAGCGGGAGTGTATGAGCAGTTCTTC.